The rows below give T cell receptor beta chains drawn from one sample of a study of identical twins. TCRdb fed the 5' RACE reads into MiXCR, producing one record per CDR3 protein. In the table there are 350,000 to 600,000 distinct CDR3 sequences, 13% to 15% of which are singletons. These records were also assigned to another study, of yellow fever vaccine responses in identical twins.

Sequenced: CD4+ T cells sorted from blood. Receptors were obtained from a young woman in good health. CDR3s include the opening cysteine and the closing phenylalanine or tryptophan. Fields, in order: D gene, J gene, V gene, clone size, CDR3 protein, CDR3 DNA. A D gene is named only where the DNA matches it firmly. Size is omitted from some rows. Given values are once, few, many or a class for expanded clones.

>TRBD2|TRBJ2-3|TRBV5-1|few
CASSSGLAVSDTQYF
TGCGCCAGCAGCTCTGGACTAGCGGTCTCAGATACGCAGTATTTT
>NA|TRBJ2-7|TRBV7-2|NA
CASSLNGAMLSEQYF
TGTGCCAGCAGCTTAAATGGGGCCATGCTCTCCGAGCAGTACTTC
>NA|TRBJ2-2|TRBV5-1|few
CASSLVQVLNTGELFF
TGCGCCAGCAGCTTGGTTCAGGTTCTGAACACCGGGGAGCTGTTTTTT
>NA|TRBJ2-7|TRBV10-3|few
CAISEIRAGKDEQYF
TGTGCCATCAGTGAAATAAGGGCGGGGAAGGACGAGCAGTACTTC
>TRBD2|TRBJ2-1|TRBV4-3|few
CASSQDTASGTYNEQFF
TGCGCCAGCAGCCAAGATACGGCTAGCGGGACCTACAATGAGCAGTTCTTC
>NA|TRBJ1-2|TRBV5-6|few
CASSLPQGGGYTF
TGTGCCAGCAGCTTGCCACAGGGCGGGGGCTACACCTTC
>NA|TRBJ1-4|TRBV29-1|many
CSVSGRATNEKLFF
TGCAGCGTTTCTGGGCGTGCAACTAATGAAAAACTGTTTTTT
>TRBD2|TRBJ2-3|TRBV11-3|NA
CASSLVSGGPDTQYF
TGTGCCAGCAGCTTAGTTAGCGGGGGCCCGGATACGCAGTATTTT
>NA|TRBJ2-1|TRBV21-1|NA
CASSRVPSYNEQFF
TGTGCCAGCAGCAGGGTCCCCTCCTACAATGAGCAGTTCTTC
>TRBD2|TRBJ2-1|TRBV5-6|NA
CASSFTSGSYNEQFF
TGTGCCAGCAGCTTTACAAGCGGGAGCTACAATGAGCAGTTCTTC
>NA|TRBJ2-1|TRBV5-1|NA
CASSLVPTSAGGEQFF
TGCGCCAGCAGCTTGGTGCCCACAAGCGCCGGCGGTGAGCAGTTCTTC
>NA|TRBJ1-1|TRBV6-1|few
CASSEAGGSTEAFF
TGTGCCAGCAGTGAAGCGGGGGGGAGTACTGAAGCTTTCTTT
>TRBD2|TRBJ2-5|TRBV14|NA
CASSHGGVGETQYF
TGTGCCAGCAGCCATGGGGGGGTAGGAGAGACCCAGTACTTC
>NA|TRBJ2-3|TRBV5-1|few
CASSFAWDTGDTQYF
TGCGCCAGCAGTTTCGCCTGGGACACGGGTGATACGCAGTATTTT
>TRBD2|TRBJ2-7|TRBV20-1|NA
CSASGGAVSYEQYF
TGCAGTGCTAGCGGGGGGGCTGTCTCCTACGAGCAGTACTTC
>TRBD1|TRBJ1-3|TRBV7-2|NA
CASSLVSGQGRRNTIYF
TGTGCCAGCAGCTTAGTTTCCGGACAGGGGCGAAGAAACACCATATATTTT
>NA|TRBJ1-1|TRBV27|NA
CASSFRTGARNTEAFF
TGTGCCAGCAGTTTTAGAACCGGGGCACGGAACACTGAAGCTTTCTTT
>TRBD2|TRBJ2-1|TRBV20-1|NA
CSARDVGRAIRNEQFF
TGCAGTGCTAGAGATGTAGGGAGGGCAATTCGTAATGAGCAGTTCTTC
>NA|TRBJ2-7|TRBV14|many
CASSKIVQGPYEQYF
TGTGCCAGCAGTAAGATAGTCCAGGGACCCTACGAGCAGTACTTC
>NA|TRBJ2-1|TRBV24-1|few
CATSDLQGGLYNEQFF
TGTGCCACCAGTGATTTGCAGGGGGGTTTATACAATGAGCAGTTCTTC
>TRBD1|TRBJ2-2|TRBV12-3/TRBV12-4|few
CASRPGQGSSGELFF
TGTGCCAGCAGACCGGGACAGGGGTCCAGCGGGGAGCTGTTTTTT
>NA|TRBJ2-3|TRBV7-9|few
CASSFLVGITDTQYF
TGTGCCAGCAGCTTCTTGGTAGGGATCACAGATACGCAGTATTTT
>TRBD2|TRBJ2-5|TRBV5-1|few
CASSGTSFETQYF
TGCGCCAGCAGCGGGACTAGTTTTGAGACCCAGTACTTC
>NA|TRBJ2-2|TRBV29-1|NA
CSVEQAQYTGELFF
TGCAGCGTTGAACAGGCGCAGTACACCGGGGAGCTGTTTTTT
>TRBD2|TRBJ2-1|TRBV3-1|few
CASSPASGGAGEQFF
TGTGCCAGCAGCCCCGCCAGCGGGGGGGCCGGGGAGCAGTTCTTC
>NA|TRBJ1-6|TRBV28|few
CASTSAGSPLHF
TGTGCCAGCACCTCAGCGGGGTCACCCCTCCACTTT
>NA|TRBJ2-2|TRBV21-1|NA
CASSNLGGPGELFF
TGTGCCAGCAGCAATTTGGGGGGGCCCGGGGAGCTGTTTTTT
>NA|TRBJ2-2|TRBV4-3|NA
CASSQDFGGSGELFF
TGCGCCAGCAGCCAAGATTTTGGCGGATCCGGGGAGCTGTTTTTT
>NA|TRBJ2-5|TRBV3-1|NA
CASSLRTDQETQYF
TGTGCCAGCAGCCTGCGGACCGATCAAGAGACCCAGTACTTC
>NA|TRBJ2-2|TRBV4-1|NA
CASSQRSQEYTGELFF
TGCGCCAGCAGCCAACGTTCACAGGAGTACACCGGGGAGCTGTTTTTT